One sample yielded the 2 T cell receptor beta chains listed below, sequenced in a study of early T cells in non-severe SARS-CoV-2 infection. TCRdb processed the 5' RACE reads anew with MiXCR; each CDR3 protein has one entry. This repertoire shows 95,000 to 110,000 distinct CDR3 sequences, around 10% found once; its top ten account for approximately 8.1%. Sequences were obtained from whole blood. These receptors were obtained from an adult who was a healthcare worker with PCR-confirmed SARS-CoV-2 infection or an uninfected control (not recorded which).

The chain joins TRBV20-1 to TRBJ2-1; 9 bases agree with TRBD2. Germline V gene data show CDR1 as DFQATT and CDR2 as SNEGSKA (reference sequence). The CDR3 runs 16 residues. V dropped 2 bases and J dropped 8; count of bases not matched to a gene: 13. CDR3 bases: TGCAGTGCTAGATTGGGGCTAGCGGGACTTTATTATGAGCAGTTCTTC. Translating gives CSARLGLAGLYYEQFF.

This clonotype was counted at least ten times. V usage is TRBV15 and J usage is TRBJ2-4; D is unresolved. CDR1 is LNHNV, CDR2 YYDKDF, per germline (reference sequence). With 6 bases removed from V and 0 bases from J, the gap between germline ends came to 21 bases. The CDR3 is made up of 18 amino acids. Here the CDR3 DNA reads TGTGCCACCAGTACAGAGCAGCGTGGGCCCTTAGCCAAAAACATTCAGTACTTC. Protein: CATSTEQRGPLAKNIQYF.